This paragraph covers one T cell receptor (beta chain) sequence. What this receptor recognizes is not known. No quality values exist for individual bases; no much larger clone is one base distant. The data were obtained in a study of shared T cell receptors in the human thymus (dated by TCRdb to about 2021). Study-wide context: The study examined how self-reactive, shared T-cell receptor alpha chains are generated in the human thymus.

The protocol used for the library was the immunoSEQ multiplex PCR assay. Entries here come from immuneACCESS through TCRdb and include only in-frame sequences with V and J called. Some clones fail to appear in such tables; in the studies checked, an unresolved V gene covers under half of the shortfall, and the cause of the remainder is unknown. Within this sample are 500,000 to 750,000 clones, with 88% of them counted one time only. The ten largest account for about 0.01% of the sample. The CDR3 covers 12 residues, taking in both the cysteine and the phenylalanine. This entry keeps only the CDR3 DNA: 36 bases, framed from base 1. V is shortened by 7 bases, J by 4 bases, and the region joining them spans 13 bases. For CDR1 and CDR2, the germline V gene lists SQVTM and ANQGSEA. This same sample was also part of a study on human thymus T cells. From the second report: Donors were immunologically healthy infants undergoing open corrective cardiac surgery for congenital heart defects in Finland. Thymus tissue was collected as surgical resects that were removed during corrective cardiac surgery. V and J gene segment usage appeared biased in both thymic and peripheral blood repertoires. The related research found that thymic TCR repertoires overlapped highly between unrelated individuals. The study used 7 or 8 infant thymus samples plus four related peripheral blood samples to characterize TCR alpha and beta repertoires. Donor ages ranged from about 7 to 250 days, and the cohort comprised six or seven male and a couple of female infants. Thymocytes were mechanically released from the tissue and were stored as pellets of roughly 9-31 million cells at -70 degrees C. A QIAsymphony instrument was used to extract genomic DNA from the frozen cell pellets. The immunoSEQ multiplex PCR assay was used to amplify the TCRB and TCRAD loci from a standardized amount of quality-controlled genomic DNA. The amplicons covered the V(D)J region and were long enough to include the CDR3 and to identify the V and J genes. Through the commercial immunoSEQ service, the amplicons were sequenced on an Illumina platform. Primer bias and sequencing errors were corrected as previously described, and TCRAD and TCRB definitions were based on the IMGT database. The repertoires were analysed using immunoSEQ Analyzer 3.0 and VDJTools for basic statistics, V/J segment usage, diversity estimates, rarefaction and pairwise overlap. To estimate diversity, the Chao1, ChaoE, Efron-Thisted, Shannon and inverse Simpson indices were applied, and diversity was also estimated on datasets down-sampled to the smallest sample. Repertoire overlap was determined by strict matching of CDR3 nucleotide sequence, V gene and J gene, and Jaccard-based multidimensional scaling clustering was applied. On average, thymus samples gave hundreds of thousands of unique TCRB clonotypes, whereas blood samples gave about 84,000.

The clonotype comes from a boy in the first two years of life with a congenital heart defect. Donor details come from another sample of the same person, matched by shared clones. The rearranged segments are TRBV29-1 and TRBJ2-5; a confident D gene designation cannot be given. Source material: thymocytes. The CDR3 region has the sequence CSARTIGETQYF. The DNA reads TGCAGCGCCAGAACTATAGGAGAGACCCAGTACTTC.